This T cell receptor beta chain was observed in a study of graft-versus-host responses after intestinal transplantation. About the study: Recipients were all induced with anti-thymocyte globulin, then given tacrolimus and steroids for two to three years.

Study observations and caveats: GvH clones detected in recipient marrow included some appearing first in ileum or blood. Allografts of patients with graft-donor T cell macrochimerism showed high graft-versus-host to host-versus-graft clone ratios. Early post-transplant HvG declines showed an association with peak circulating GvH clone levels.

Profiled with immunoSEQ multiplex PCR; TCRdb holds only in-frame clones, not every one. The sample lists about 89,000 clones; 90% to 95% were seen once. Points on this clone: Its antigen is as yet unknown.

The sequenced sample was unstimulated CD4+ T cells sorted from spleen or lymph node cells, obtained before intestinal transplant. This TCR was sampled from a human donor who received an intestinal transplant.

In DNA, the CDR3 is TGTGCCAGCAGTCCGGACAGGGAAGAGACCCAGTACTTC. Translated: CASSPDREETQYF. This chain joins TRBV6-1 and TRBJ2-5; 8 positions match TRBD1. CDR3 size: 13 residues. The V segment lost 5 bases and the J segment 3 bases; nucleotides outside the gene matches: 2. Germline loops: CDR1 MNHNS, CDR2 SASEGT.